Listed here are 4 T cell receptor beta chains from one sample, sequenced in a study of shared T cell receptors in the human thymus. TCRdb's copy holds only in-frame clones and misses some; the assay was immunoSEQ multiplex PCR. The repertoire includes 650,000 to 950,000 clones, over 75% of them detected once, and about 0.011% sits in the top ten. The sample was also reused in another study, on human thymus T cells.

Sequencing used thymocytes. The receptors shown here come from a girl in the first two years of life with a congenital heart defect.

The chain joins TRBV7-9 to TRBJ1-5, with a weak D call TRBD1 (5 bases). Trimming took 8 bases from V and 5 from J, leaving 7 bases between them. Germline CDR1 is SEHNR and CDR2 is FQNEAQ (reference sequence). The CDR3 covers 11 residues. CDR3 sequence reads: CASGGDQPQHF. CDR3 in DNA: TGTGCCAGCGGGGGGGATCAGCCCCAGCATTTT.

The rearrangement uses TRBV27 and TRBJ2-1; D is uncertain. Trimming removed 2 bases at V and 4 bases at J, with 15 bases between. CDR1 and CDR2 from the germline V gene are MNHEY and SMNVEV (reference sequence). This CDR3 has 16 amino acids. The CDR3 loop reads CASSLRWAKAYNEQFF. The CDR3, as DNA: TGTGCCAGCAGTTTAAGGTGGGCAAAGGCGTACAATGAGCAGTTCTTC.

This clone turned up a few times. The CDR3 protein is CASSPPDRGPNTEAFF. The CDR3 nucleotides are TGCGCCAGCAGCCCCCCGGACAGGGGGCCGAACACTGAAGCTTTCTTT. The V call is TRBV5-1, the J call TRBJ1-1; 11 bases are shared with TRBD1. V gave up 4 bases and J gave up 1 base; unmatched junction bases: 6. There are 16 residues in the CDR3. Germline lookup yields CDR1 SGHRS and CDR2 YFSETQ.

The chain is built from TRBV19 and TRBJ2-7; 7 bases are shared with TRBD1. The CDR3 length is 15 residues. Germline V gives CDR1 LNHDA, CDR2 SQIVND (reference sequence). After removal of 5 bases from V and 3 bases from J, the junction contained 10 bases not matched to a gene. CDR3 in amino acids: CASSAGTVTVYEQYF. CDR3 in DNA: TGTGCCAGTAGTGCCGGGACAGTTACGGTCTACGAGCAGTACTTC.